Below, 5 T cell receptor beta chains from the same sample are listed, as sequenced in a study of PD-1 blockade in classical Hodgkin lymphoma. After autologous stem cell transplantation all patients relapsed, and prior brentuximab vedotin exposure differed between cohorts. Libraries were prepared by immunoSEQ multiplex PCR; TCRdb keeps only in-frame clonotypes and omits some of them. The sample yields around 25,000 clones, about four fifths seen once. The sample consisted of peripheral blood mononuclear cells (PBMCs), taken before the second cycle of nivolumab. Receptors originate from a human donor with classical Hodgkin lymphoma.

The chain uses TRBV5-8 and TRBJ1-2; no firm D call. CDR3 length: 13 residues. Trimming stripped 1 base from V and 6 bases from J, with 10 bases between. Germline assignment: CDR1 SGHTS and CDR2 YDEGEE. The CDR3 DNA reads TGTGCCAGCAGCTTGACGGCAGAGCATGGCTACACCTTC. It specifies CASSLTAEHGYTF.

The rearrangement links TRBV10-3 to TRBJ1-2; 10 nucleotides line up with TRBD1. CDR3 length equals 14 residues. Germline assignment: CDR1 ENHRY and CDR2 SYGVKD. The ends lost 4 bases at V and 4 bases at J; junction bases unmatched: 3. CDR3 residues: CAISVGTGAYGYTF. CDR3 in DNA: TGTGCCATCAGTGTAGGGACAGGGGCCTATGGCTACACCTTC.

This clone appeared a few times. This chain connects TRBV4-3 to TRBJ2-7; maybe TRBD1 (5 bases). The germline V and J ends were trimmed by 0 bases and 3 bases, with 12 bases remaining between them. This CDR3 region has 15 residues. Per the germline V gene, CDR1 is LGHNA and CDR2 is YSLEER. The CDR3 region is CASSQDPTEIYEQYF. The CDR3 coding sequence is TGCGCCAGCAGCCAAGATCCGACAGAAATCTACGAGCAGTACTTC.

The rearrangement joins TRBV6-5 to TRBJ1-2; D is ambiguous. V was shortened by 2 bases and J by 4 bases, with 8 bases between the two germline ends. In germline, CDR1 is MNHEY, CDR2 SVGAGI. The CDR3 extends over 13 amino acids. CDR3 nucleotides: TGTGCCAGCAGTTACGAGGGTGCCTATGGCTACACCTTC. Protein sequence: CASSYEGAYGYTF.

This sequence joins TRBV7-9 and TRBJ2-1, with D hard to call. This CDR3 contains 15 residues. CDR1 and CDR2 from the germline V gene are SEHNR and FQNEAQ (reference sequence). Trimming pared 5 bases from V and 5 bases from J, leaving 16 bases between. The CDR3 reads CASSPPKSPNNEQFF. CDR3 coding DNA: TGTGCCAGCAGCCCGCCCAAGTCCCCCAACAATGAGCAGTTCTTC.